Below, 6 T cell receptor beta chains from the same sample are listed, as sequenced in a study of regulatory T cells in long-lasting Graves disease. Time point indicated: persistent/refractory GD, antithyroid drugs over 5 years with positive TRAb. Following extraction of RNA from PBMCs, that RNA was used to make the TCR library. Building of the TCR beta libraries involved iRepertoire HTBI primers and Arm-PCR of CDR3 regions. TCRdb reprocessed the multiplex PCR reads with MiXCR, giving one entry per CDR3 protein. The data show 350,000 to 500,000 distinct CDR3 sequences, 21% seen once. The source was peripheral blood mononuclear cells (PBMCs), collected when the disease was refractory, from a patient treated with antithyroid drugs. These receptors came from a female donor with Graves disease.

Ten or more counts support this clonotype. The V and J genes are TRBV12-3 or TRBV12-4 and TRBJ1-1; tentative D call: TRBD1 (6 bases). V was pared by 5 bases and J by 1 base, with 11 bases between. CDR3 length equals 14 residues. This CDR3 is CASSPQTGNTEAFF. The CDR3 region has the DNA TGTGCCAGCAGTCCCCAGACAGGGAACACTGAAGCTTTCTTT.

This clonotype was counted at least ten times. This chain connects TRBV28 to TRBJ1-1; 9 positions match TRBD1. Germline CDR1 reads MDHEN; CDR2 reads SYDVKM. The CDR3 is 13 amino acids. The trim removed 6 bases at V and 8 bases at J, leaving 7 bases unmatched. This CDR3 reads CASSPPTGGEAFF. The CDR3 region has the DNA TGTGCCAGCAGCCCTCCGACAGGGGGGGAAGCTTTCTTT.

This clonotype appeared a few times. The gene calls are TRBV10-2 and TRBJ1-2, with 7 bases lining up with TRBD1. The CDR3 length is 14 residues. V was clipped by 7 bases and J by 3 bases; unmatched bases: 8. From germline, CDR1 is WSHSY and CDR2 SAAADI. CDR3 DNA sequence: TGCGCCAGCAAGGGGGCAGGGGACGACTATGGCTACACCTTC. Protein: CASKGAGDDYGYTF.

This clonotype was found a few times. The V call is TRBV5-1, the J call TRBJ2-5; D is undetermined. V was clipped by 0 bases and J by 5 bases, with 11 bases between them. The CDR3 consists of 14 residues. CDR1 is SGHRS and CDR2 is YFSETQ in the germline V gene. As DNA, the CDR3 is TGCGCCAGCAGCTTGGATACAGCTTGGGAGACCCAGTACTTC. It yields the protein CASSLDTAWETQYF.

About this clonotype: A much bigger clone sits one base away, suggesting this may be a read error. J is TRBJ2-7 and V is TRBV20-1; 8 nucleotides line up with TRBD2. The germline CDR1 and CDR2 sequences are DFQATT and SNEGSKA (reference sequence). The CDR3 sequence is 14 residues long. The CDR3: CSARLAGAPYEQHF. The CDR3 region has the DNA TGCAGTGCTAGACTAGCGGGCGCCCCCTACGAGCAGCACTTC.

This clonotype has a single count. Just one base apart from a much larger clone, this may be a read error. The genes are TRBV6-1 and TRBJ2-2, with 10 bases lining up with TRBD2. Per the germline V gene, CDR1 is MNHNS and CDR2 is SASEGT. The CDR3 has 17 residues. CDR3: CASGQLAGIVHTGKLFF. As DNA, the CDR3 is TGTGCCAGCGGGCAACTAGCGGGGATAGTACACACCGGGAAGCTGTTTTTT.